Each of the 3 T cell receptor beta chains below was sequenced from the same sample in a study of T cell responses to AZD1222 COVID-19 vaccine. Assay: immunoSEQ multiplex PCR; the TCRdb copy retains only in-frame clones and omits some. The data show about 160,000 clones, 88% seen once. The sequencing here drew on peripheral blood, taken 28 days after the second AZD1222 dose. These receptors all come from an adult who received the AZD1222 COVID-19 vaccine.

This clone was recorded only once. The rearrangement uses TRBV25-1 and TRBJ2-1; D is tentatively TRBD1 or TRBD2 (7 bases each). Germline values: CDR1 MGHDK, CDR2 SYGVNS. V was trimmed by 6 bases and J by 3 bases, leaving 12 bases between them. The length of the CDR3 is 14 residues. The CDR3 DNA follows: TGTGCCAGCAGGGGGGGGACAGTCTACAATGAGCAGTTCTTC. Its translation is CASRGGTVYNEQFF.

This clone appeared a single time. The V gene is TRBV30, the J gene TRBJ1-2; perhaps TRBD1 as D (6 bases). V was cut by 3 bases and J by 4 bases, with 18 bases left in between. Germline-derived CDR1 and CDR2 are GTSNPN and SVGIG (reference sequence). The CDR3 extends over 15 amino acids. The CDR3 loop reads CAWRKGVQGSYGYTF. DNA for the CDR3: TGTGCCTGGAGGAAGGGAGTACAGGGATCCTATGGCTACACCTTC.

The chain links TRBV10-3 to TRBJ1-1; the D gene is possibly TRBD1 (6 bases). Germline CDR1 ENHRY, CDR2 SYGVKD. This CDR3 has 12 residues. V was cut by 2 bases and J by 9 bases, with 10 bases left in between. CDR3 loop: CAISEGGRQAFF. CDR3 bases: TGTGCCATCAGTGAGGGGGGGCGTCAAGCTTTCTTT.